This T cell receptor (beta chain) was obtained from a study of CD8 T cells in ankylosing spondylitis. Whole-study results and caveats: Apparently characteristic of ankylosing spondylitis blood was a TCR beta motif (about 8 highly homologous variants).

5'-RACE, quantitative and with molecular barcodes, yielded the TCR beta libraries. A single record per CDR3 protein comes from TCRdb applying MiXCR to the 5' RACE reads. Among hundreds of thousands of distinct CDR3 sequences listed, 25% to 30% were seen once. V lost 6 bases to trimming and J lost 7 bases, with 19 bases between them. Germline CDR1 reads SQVTM; CDR2 reads ANQGSEA. CDR3 size: 13 residues. This clonotype has more than one count but fewer than ten. Antigen specificity is unknown. The sequenced material came from blood, either unsorted or a sorted T cell fraction (not recorded which). This chain links TRBV29-1 with TRBJ2-7; weak D call: TRBD1 (7 bases). This TCR was recovered from a male donor with ankylosing spondylitis. CDR3 coding DNA: TGCAGCGTCGCCCGGGGGCAGGGGGGAGAGCAGTACGTC. It is translated as CSVARGQGGEQYV.